One and the same sample provided the 26 T cell receptor beta chains below, sequenced in a study of blood T cell repertoires in COVID-19. Sequencing used immunoSEQ multiplex PCR; TCRdb keeps in-frame clones, though not all of them. Of 200,000 to 250,000 clones detected, around 84% appear once; the ten largest clones hold about 0.93%. The sequencing input was peripheral blood. These receptors all come from a man aged 35-49 years with acute or convalescent COVID-19.

V and J are TRBV27 and TRBJ1-1; no reliable D call. Between the trimmed V and J ends, which lost 1 base and 3 bases, there was a span of 6 bases. CDR3 size: 13 residues. Germline CDR1 MNHEY, CDR2 SMNVEV (reference sequence). The CDR3 DNA sequence: TGTGCCAGCAGTTTATTCCGGGACACTGAAGCTTTCTTT. Translation gives CASSLFRDTEAFF.

This clone has a single count. The V gene is TRBV2, the J gene TRBJ1-5; 12 bases are a match to TRBD1. Germline assignment: CDR1 SNHLY and CDR2 FYNNEI. This CDR3 is built from 16 residues. Trimming cost V 6 bases and J 3 bases; bases outside gene matches: 6. The CDR3 reads CASRGTGGGSNQPQHF. The CDR3 region has the DNA TGTGCCAGCAGGGGGACAGGGGGCGGCTCCAATCAGCCCCAGCATTTT.

The chain recombines TRBV27 with TRBJ1-1; D might be TRBD1 (5 bases). The CDR3 covers 15 residues. Germline CDR1 MNHEY, CDR2 SMNVEV (reference sequence). V was clipped by 6 bases and J by 3 bases, with 17 bases between them. CDR3 nucleotides: TGTGCCAGCAGCGGACTGGCTCCGGGGGACACTGAAGCTTTCTTT. Protein sequence: CASSGLAPGDTEAFF.

The V call is TRBV7-3, the J call TRBJ1-2; no reliable D call. This CDR3 is 13 amino acids long. Germline V gene sequence: CDR1 SGHTA, CDR2 FQGTGA. V was clipped by 0 bases and J by 7 bases, with 9 bases between them. CDR3 nucleotide sequence: TGTGCCAGCAGCTTAACCAACGGGATTGGCTACACCTTC. Encoded protein: CASSLTNGIGYTF.

This chain uses TRBV5-6 with TRBJ1-1, with D maybe TRBD1 (5 bases). The CDR3 totals 15 residues. CDR1 SGHDT and CDR2 YYEEEE come from the germline V gene. V was clipped by 2 bases and J by 0 bases, with 11 bases between them. CDR3 sequence reads: CASSFRTTMNTEAFF. CDR3 DNA sequence: TGTGCCAGCAGCTTTCGGACAACTATGAACACTGAAGCTTTCTTT.

This sequence joins TRBV11-1 and TRBJ1-1; 7 bases map to TRBD1. Germline trimming cut 5 bases from V and 10 bases from J; bases unmatched to any gene: 10. The CDR3 length is 13 residues. In germline, CDR1 is SGHAT, CDR2 FQDESV (reference sequence). The CDR3 DNA follows: TGTGCCAGCAGCGCTAAGACAGGGAATGGAGCTTTCTTT. Its translation is CASSAKTGNGAFF. The variable domain in full, completed from reference TRBV11-1 and TRBJ1-1, reads EAEVAQSPRYKITEKSQAVAFWCDPISGHATLYWYRQILGQGPELLVQFQDESVVDDSQLPKDRFSAERLKGVDSTLKIQPAELGDSAMYLCASSAKTGNGAFFGQGTRLTVV.

J is TRBJ1-5 and V is TRBV9; 7 nucleotides agree with TRBD1. The length of the CDR3 is 15 residues. After removal of 4 bases from V and 5 bases from J, the junction contained 9 bases not matched to a gene. Looked up from germline, CDR1 is SGDLS and CDR2 is YYNGEE. CDR3 protein: CASSKGAGPDQPQHF. CDR3 coding DNA: TGTGCCAGCAGCAAGGGGGCAGGGCCTGATCAGCCCCAGCATTTT. The entire variable domain, with the rest obtained from reference TRBV9 and TRBJ1-5, is as follows: DSGVTQTPKHLITATGQRVTLRCSPRSGDLSVYWYQQSLDQGLQFLIQYYNGEERAKGNILERFSAQQFPDLHSELNLSSLELGDSALYFCASSKGAGPDQPQHFGDGTRLSIL.

The rearrangement uses TRBV6-5 and TRBJ2-7; 10 bases map to TRBD1. Germline loops: CDR1 MNHEY, CDR2 SVGAGI. J lost 3 bases, V lost 2 bases, and 1 base had no gene match. The CDR3 has 14 residues. The CDR3 DNA reads TGTGCCAGCAGTTACAGGGACAGGGGCTACGAGCAGTACTTC. It is translated as CASSYRDRGYEQYF.

The chain has TRBV29-1 and TRBJ2-1, with no clear D. CDR1 is SQVTM and CDR2 is ANQGSEA in the germline V gene. This CDR3 is built from 11 residues. V was shortened by 8 bases and J by 0 bases, with 5 bases between the two germline ends. DNA for the CDR3: TGCAGCTTCCGCTCCTACAATGAGCAGTTCTTC. Its translation is CSFRSYNEQFF.

This chain joins TRBV24-1 and TRBJ1-3, with 9 bases lining up with TRBD1. The CDR3 is made up of 19 amino acids. In germline, CDR1 is KGHDR, CDR2 SFDVKD. V was pared by 11 bases and J by 2 bases, with 21 bases of the junction left unmatched. CDR3 amino acids: CASRLRDRDFQFAGNTIYF. DNA of the CDR3: TGTGCCAGCAGACTAAGGGACAGGGACTTTCAGTTTGCTGGAAACACCATATATTTT.

The chain has TRBV27 and TRBJ1-6; 10 nucleotides match TRBD1. V dropped 6 bases and J dropped 14; count of bases not matched to a gene: 10. Germline V lookup: CDR1 MNHEY, CDR2 SMNVEV (reference sequence). The CDR3 extends over 14 amino acids. CDR3 nucleotide sequence: TGTGCCAGCAGCCCCGGGACAGGGGCGATGGCCCTCCACTTT. Protein product: CASSPGTGAMALHF.

This clone was observed a handful of times. In DNA form, the CDR3 reads TGTGCCAGCAGCCTGGAGTTCGGCTACACCTTC. Its protein product is CASSLEFGYTF. J is TRBJ1-2 and V is TRBV12-3 or TRBV12-4; no clear D. The V end was cut by 6 bases, the J end by 8 bases, with 10 bases between. This CDR3 is built from 11 residues.

CDR3 protein: CASSQDRRFQETQYF. As DNA, the CDR3 is TGCGCCAGCAGCCAAGATCGGAGATTTCAAGAGACCCAGTACTTC. This chain links TRBV4-3 with TRBJ2-5; D unclear. The germline CDR1 and CDR2 sequences are LGHNA and YSLEER. The germline V and J ends were trimmed by 0 bases and 2 bases, with 10 bases remaining between them. CDR3 length equals 15 residues.

This clone was seen only once. The V and J genes are TRBV6-5 and TRBJ1-1; weak D call: TRBD1 (5 bases). The germline V and J ends were trimmed by 7 bases and 1 base, with 16 bases remaining between them. The CDR3 runs to 15 residues. CDR1 and CDR2 from the germline V gene are MNHEY and SVGAGI. The CDR3 loop reads CASNKPTTGNTEAFF. The CDR3, as DNA: TGTGCCAGCAACAAACCCACAACAGGGAACACTGAAGCTTTCTTT.

This clone was observed a handful of times. The chain uses TRBV5-1 and TRBJ1-2, with D perhaps matching TRBD1 (5 bases). V lost 2 bases to trimming and J lost 2 bases, with 10 bases between them. This CDR3 is 14 amino acids long. Per germline, CDR1 SGHRS and CDR2 YFSETQ. CDR3 DNA sequence: TGCGCCAGCAGCTTAACTACAGGAAACTATGGCTACACCTTC. It codes for CASSLTTGNYGYTF.

This chain connects TRBV9 to TRBJ2-5; D is unclear. Trimming cost V 1 base and J 4 bases, with 11 bases left between them. The CDR3 has 14 residues. CDR1 is SGDLS and CDR2 is YYNGEE in the germline V gene. The CDR3 spells CASSVNPAGETQYF. DNA for the CDR3: TGTGCCAGCAGCGTAAATCCGGCAGGAGAGACCCAGTACTTC.

The chain couples TRBV18 to TRBJ2-7; the D gene is possibly TRBD1 (5 bases). This CDR3 region has 14 residues. Germline V CDR1 and CDR2: KGHSH, LQKENI. V gave up 4 bases and J gave up 2 bases, with 12 bases separating them. The CDR3 protein is CASSRTDSTYEQYF. In nucleotides, the CDR3 is TGTGCCAGCTCACGGACCGACAGTACCTACGAGCAGTACTTC.

This rearrangement joins TRBV27 to TRBJ1-1, with a weak D call TRBD1 (5 bases). Germline V CDR1 and CDR2: MNHEY, SMNVEV (reference sequence). This CDR3 contains 14 residues. Trimming took off 1 base at V and 2 bases at J, with 8 bases between the two ends. CDR3 nucleotides: TGTGCCAGCAGTTTATGGCAGGGTAACACTGAAGCTTTCTTT. Encoded protein: CASSLWQGNTEAFF.

The chain recombines TRBV6-5 with TRBJ2-1, with D maybe TRBD1 (5 bases). CDR3 length equals 13 residues. Germline V gene sequence: CDR1 MNHEY, CDR2 SVGAGI. Between the trimmed V and J ends, which lost 10 bases and 5 bases, there was a span of 15 bases. In DNA form, the CDR3 reads TGTGCCACCGCGACCGACAGCAACAATGAGCAGTTCTTC. It yields the protein CATATDSNNEQFF.

CDR3 amino acids: CASSFRGPRDTEAFF. DNA for the CDR3: TGCGCCAGCAGCTTTAGGGGGCCCCGAGACACTGAAGCTTTCTTT. This chain uses TRBV5-1 with TRBJ1-1, with TRBD1 identical over 7 bases. CDR1 SGHRS and CDR2 YFSETQ come from the germline V gene. After removal of 2 bases from V and 3 bases from J, the junction contained 7 bases not matched to a gene. The CDR3 length is 15 residues.

V usage is TRBV12-3 or TRBV12-4 and J usage is TRBJ2-2; D not certain. This CDR3 contains 12 residues. V was shortened by 6 bases and J by 5 bases, with 7 bases between the two germline ends. CDR3: CASSLFTGELFF. CDR3 nucleotides: TGTGCCAGCAGCCTTTTTACCGGGGAGCTGTTTTTT.

This chain joins TRBV6-1 and TRBJ2-1; 7 positions match TRBD2. The CDR3 is 13 amino acids. V lost 4 bases, J lost 7 bases, and 4 bases stayed unmatched. CDR1 MNHNS and CDR2 SASEGT come from the germline V gene. The CDR3: CASSAGGINEQFF. The CDR3 DNA reads TGTGCCAGCAGTGCGGGGGGAATAAATGAGCAGTTCTTC.

The chain employs TRBV2 and TRBJ1-1, with unresolved D. CDR3 length: 11 residues. The V and J ends lost 8 bases and 8 bases respectively, with 12 bases between them. Germline CDR1 SNHLY, CDR2 FYNNEI. The CDR3 nucleotides read TGTGCCAGCGTACGGGATTCCGAAGCTTTCTTT. The encoded protein is CASVRDSEAFF.

The chain employs TRBV9 and TRBJ2-3; D gene unclear. Between the trimmed V and J ends, which lost 0 bases and 3 bases, there was a span of 8 bases. The CDR3 is 14 amino acids. The germline CDR1 and CDR2 sequences are SGDLS and YYNGEE. CDR3 sequence reads: CASSVDAQTDTQYF. CDR3 DNA: TGTGCCAGCAGCGTAGATGCGCAAACAGATACGCAGTATTTT.

The genes are TRBV3-1 (or the pseudogene TRBV3-2) and TRBJ1-1; TRBD1 is a possible D gene (5 bases). The CDR3 length is 14 residues. Germline CDR1 reads LGHDT; CDR2 reads YNNKEL (reference sequence). With 5 bases removed from V and 1 base from J, the gap between germline ends came to 11 bases. This CDR3 is CASSSREGNTEAFF. CDR3 bases: TGTGCCAGCAGCTCCAGGGAGGGGAACACTGAAGCTTTCTTT.

Comment on this clone: The same CDR3 is also encoded by other DNA sequences in this sample. The chain is built from TRBV5-1 and TRBJ1-3; a possible D gene is TRBD1 (6 bases). The germline V gene encodes CDR1 SGHRS and CDR2 YFSETQ. The CDR3 loop spans 15 amino acids. Trimming stripped 5 bases from V and 0 bases from J, with 12 bases between. CDR3 loop: CASSLGDNSGNTIYF. The CDR3 bases are TGCGCCAGCAGTCTGGGGGACAACTCTGGAAACACCATATATTTT.